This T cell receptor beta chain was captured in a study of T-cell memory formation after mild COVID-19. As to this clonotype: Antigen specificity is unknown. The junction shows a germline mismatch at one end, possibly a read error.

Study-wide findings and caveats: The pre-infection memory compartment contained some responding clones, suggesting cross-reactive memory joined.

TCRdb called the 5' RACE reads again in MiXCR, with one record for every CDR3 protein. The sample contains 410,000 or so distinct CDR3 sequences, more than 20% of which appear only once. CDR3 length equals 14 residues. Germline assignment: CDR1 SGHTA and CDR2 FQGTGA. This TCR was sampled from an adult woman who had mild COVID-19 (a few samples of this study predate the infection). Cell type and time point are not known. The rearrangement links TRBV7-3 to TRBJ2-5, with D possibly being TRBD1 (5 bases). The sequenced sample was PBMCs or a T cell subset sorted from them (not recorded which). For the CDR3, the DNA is TGTTCCAGCAGCTTTCGGCAGGGCCAAGAGACCCAGTACTTC. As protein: CSSSFRQGQETQYF. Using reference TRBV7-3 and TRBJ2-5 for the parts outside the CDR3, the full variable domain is GAGVSQTPSNKVTEKGKYVELRCDPISGHTALYWYRQSLGQGPEFLIYFQGTGAADDSGLPNDRFFAVRPEGSVSTLKIQRTERGDSAVYLCSSSFRQGQETQYFGPGTRLLVL.